This T cell receptor (beta chain) derives from a study of blood T cell repertoires in COVID-19. The repertoire was sequenced with immunoSEQ multiplex PCR; TCRdb's copy has only in-frame clones and lacks some. The sample lists about 130,000 clones, about 76% occurring once. Sequences were obtained from peripheral blood. The source of this sequence is a man older than 75 with acute or convalescent COVID-19.

This chain's CDR3 is CASSQDRGQPQHF. The CDR3 DNA reads TGCGCCAGCAGCCAGGACAGGGGTCAGCCCCAGCATTTT. The chain recombines TRBV4-1 with TRBJ1-5; 9 nucleotides align to TRBD1. The CDR3 covers 13 residues. The germline gives CDR1 MGHRA, CDR2 YSYEKL. Germline trimming cut 3 bases from V and 6 bases from J; bases unmatched to any gene: 0.